Reported below is one T cell receptor beta chain. What it binds is not known. Use of 60 Vbeta and 13 Jbeta primers characterized the PCR. Only in-frame clones appear in the TCRdb table, and some are missing; sequencing was by immunoSEQ multiplex PCR. The sample includes around 200,000 clones, 70% to 80% of them seen just once. The sample originates from a study of cytomegalovirus exposure and HLA in healthy donors. Study-wide results and caveats: CMV antigen specificity of a few CMV-associated chains was confirmed in vitro.

This receptor was taken from an older woman in good health and CMV-seropositive. The sequenced material came from PBMCs.

The CDR3 loop is CASSVASGTEYEQYF. The CDR3 bases are TGTGCCAGCAGCGTAGCTTCCGGGACAGAGTACGAGCAGTACTTC. The chain employs TRBV9 and TRBJ2-7; the match to TRBD1 covers 7 bases. Germline CDR1 and CDR2: SGDLS and YYNGEE. This CDR3 region has 15 residues. V dropped 0 bases and J dropped 4; count of bases not matched to a gene: 7. The whole variable domain, filled in from reference TRBV9 and TRBJ2-7, reads DSGVTQTPKHLITATGQRVTLRCSPRSGDLSVYWYQQSLDQGLQFLIQYYNGEERAKGNILERFSAQQFPDLHSELNLSSLELGDSALYFCASSVASGTEYEQYFGPGTRLTVT.